What follows are 28 T cell receptor beta chains derived from one specimen sequenced in a study of T cells in Graves' hyperthyroidism and ophthalmopathy. TCR beta CDR3 region amplification was performed from RNA transcripts. The TCR CDR3 first-round RT-PCR relied on the HTBI primer set. MiXCR, run by TCRdb on the multiplex PCR reads, gives a single entry per CDR3 protein. The data contain about 420,000 distinct CDR3 sequences, around 14% of them singletons. Sequences were obtained from blood. Receptors originate from a woman younger than 30 with Graves' hyperthyroidism.

This clonotype was seen many times. The chain employs TRBV7-9 and TRBJ1-1, with D unclear. CDR1 is SEHNR, CDR2 FQNEAQ, per germline (reference sequence). V was pared by 1 base and J by 4 bases, with 10 bases between. This CDR3 has 14 residues. CDR3 sequence reads: CASSLGTIGTEAFF. In DNA form, the CDR3 reads TGTGCCAGCAGCTTAGGGACGATAGGCACTGAAGCTTTCTTT.

This clonotype was observed at least ten times. The CDR3 sequence: CASSEGRSNTGELFF. The DNA of the CDR3 is TGTGCCAGCAGTGAGGGTAGATCGAACACCGGGGAGCTGTTTTTT. The genes are TRBV2 and TRBJ2-2; no definite D call. Germline V lookup: CDR1 SNHLY, CDR2 FYNNEI. This CDR3 is 15 amino acids long. V was clipped by 3 bases and J by 0 bases, with 8 bases between them.

At least ten counts were recorded for this clonotype. The J gene is TRBJ1-4, the V gene TRBV10-1; D is unresolved. From germline, CDR1 is WNHNN and CDR2 SYGVQD (reference sequence). Trimming removed 0 bases from V and 0 bases from J, with 14 bases in between. The CDR3 sequence is 18 residues long. CDR3 DNA: TGCGCCAGCAGTGAGTCGATGTGGGCGGGGACAACTAATGAAAAACTGTTTTTT. Its translation: CASSESMWAGTTNEKLFF.

This clonotype was seen ten or more times. The chain links TRBV7-9 to TRBJ2-7; possibly TRBD1 or TRBD2 for D (5 bases each). The germline CDR1 and CDR2 sequences are SEHNR and FQNEAQ (reference sequence). V lost 1 base and J 4 bases, leaving 14 bases between the germline ends. The CDR3 is 15 residues long. The CDR3 reads CASSLGGAEAYEQYF. The CDR3 DNA reads TGTGCCAGCAGCTTAGGAGGGGCGGAGGCTTACGAGCAGTACTTC.

This clonotype was counted at least ten times. The chain combines TRBV20-1 with TRBJ2-7; the D gene is possibly TRBD2 (5 bases). CDR3 size: 13 residues. Trimming took off 1 base at V and 6 bases at J, with 13 bases between the two ends. Germline-derived CDR1 and CDR2 are DFQATT and SNEGSKA (reference sequence). The CDR3: CSARVPSSLEQYF. CDR3 nucleotides: TGCAGTGCTAGAGTGCCTAGCTCCCTCGAGCAGTACTTC.

The chain joins TRBV11-3 to TRBJ2-7, with D possibly being TRBD1 or TRBD2 (5 bases each). Germline V gene data show CDR1 as SGHNT and CDR2 as YENEEA. The V end lost 4 bases, the J end lost 3 bases, and 19 bases lay between the germline ends. The CDR3 totals 16 residues. The chain's CDR3 is CASSSEGTEYIYEQYF. The CDR3 DNA reads as TGTGCCAGCAGCTCAGAAGGGACGGAGTACATCTACGAGCAGTACTTC.

The sample holds many counts of this clonotype. The junction differs from germline at one of its ends, possibly a read error. The chain carries TRBV6-1 and TRBJ2-7; no definite D call. CDR3 length: 13 residues. Germline V gives CDR1 MNHNS, CDR2 SASEGT. The DNA of the CDR3 is TGTGCCAGCAGCGAAGCCAAACTAAATGAGCAGTACTTC. Protein product: CASSEAKLNEQYF.

This clonotype was found once. The rearrangement links TRBV24-1 to TRBJ2-3, with 9 bases matching TRBD1. J lost 0 bases, V lost 5 bases, and 11 bases had no gene match. CDR1 is KGHDR and CDR2 is SFDVKD in the germline V gene. This CDR3 is built from 18 residues. The CDR3 nucleotides are TGTGCCACCAGTGCCGGGAACGGACAGGGGACGAGCACAGATACGCAGTATTTT. Protein product: CATSAGNGQGTSTDTQYF.

The rearrangement links TRBV20-1 to TRBJ2-3, with D unclear. The germline CDR1 and CDR2 sequences are DFQATT and SNEGSKA (reference sequence). The germline V and J ends were trimmed by 5 bases and 5 bases, with 14 bases remaining between them. The length of the CDR3 is 13 residues. CDR3 sequence reads: CSASRTSEDTQYF. In nucleotides, the CDR3 is TGCAGTGCTTCCCGGACGTCGGAAGATACGCAGTATTTT.

This chain connects TRBV19 to TRBJ2-7; 11 bases line up with TRBD2. Germline V gives CDR1 LNHDA, CDR2 SQIVND (reference sequence). This CDR3 comprises 15 residues. With V trimmed by 3 bases and J by 4 bases, 5 bases remained unmatched. The chain's CDR3 is CASSMTSGTGYEQYF. CDR3 nucleotides: TGTGCCAGTAGTATGACTAGCGGGACGGGGTACGAGCAGTACTTC.

This clonotype came up a few times. One end of the junction fails to match germline, which may point to a read error. The chain uses TRBV5-1 and TRBJ2-2, with 11 bases lining up with TRBD2. CDR1 is SGHRS, CDR2 YFSETQ, per germline. The CDR3 is 20 amino acids. CDR3 nucleotides: TGTGCCAGCAGCACGAGAACACCAACCCTAGCGGGAGGGAACACCGGGGAGCTGTTTTTT. Protein sequence: CASSTRTPTLAGGNTGELFF.

This clonotype was counted only a few times. V and J are TRBV4-2 and TRBJ2-2; no firm D call. V dropped 4 bases and J dropped 6 bases, with 9 bases sitting between them. Germline CDR1 is LGHNA and CDR2 is YNFKEQ. The CDR3 is 13 amino acids. Here the CDR3 reads CASSPSRAGELFF. The CDR3 coding sequence is TGTGCCAGCAGCCCTAGTAGGGCCGGGGAGCTGTTTTTT.

The chain uses TRBV6-1 and TRBJ1-1; perhaps TRBD1 as D (5 bases). Trimming left V 8 bases short and J 1 base short, with 11 bases between. The CDR3 is 13 residues long. Germline V gives CDR1 MNHNS, CDR2 SASEGT. The CDR3, as DNA: TGTGCCAGCCCGGGGGGGTCGAACACTGAAGCTTTCTTT. This gives the protein CASPGGSNTEAFF.

The sample holds many counts of this clonotype. The chain combines TRBV20-1 with TRBJ2-1, with D unresolved. V shed 0 bases and J shed 5 bases, with 11 bases lying between them. Germline V gene sequence: CDR1 DFQATT, CDR2 SNEGSKA (reference sequence). The CDR3 is 14 amino acids. The CDR3 DNA reads as TGCAGTGCTAGAGAACTACTTAAGGACAATGAGCAGTTCTTC. Translation gives CSARELLKDNEQFF.

This clonotype was seen a handful of times. The genes are TRBV19 and TRBJ1-3; D possibly corresponds to TRBD1 (5 bases). The CDR3 loop spans 16 amino acids. Between the trimmed V and J ends, which lost 5 bases and 0 bases, there was a span of 14 bases. Germline lookup yields CDR1 LNHDA and CDR2 SQIVND (reference sequence). CDR3: CASSLNSDNSGNTIYF. The DNA for the CDR3 is TGTGCCAGTAGTCTAAACTCGGACAACTCTGGAAACACCATATATTTT.

This clonotype was found a few times. The V call is TRBV19, the J call TRBJ2-1, with D uncertain. The CDR3 extends over 15 amino acids. In germline, CDR1 is LNHDA, CDR2 SQIVND (reference sequence). Trimming stripped 0 bases from V and 6 bases from J, with 12 bases between. For the CDR3, the DNA is TGTGCCAGTAGTATAGATAAGTCCCCGGCCAATGAGCAGTTCTTC. Protein product: CASSIDKSPANEQFF.

The chain employs TRBV27 and TRBJ2-5, with TRBD2 matching 7 bases. With 4 bases clipped from V and 2 bases from J, the junction kept 4 bases outside the gene matches. This CDR3 spans 14 amino acids. CDR1 MNHEY and CDR2 SMNVEV come from the germline V gene (reference sequence). In DNA, the CDR3 is TGTGCCAGCAGTTCCCCCGGGAGGCAAGAGACCCAGTACTTC. It specifies CASSSPGRQETQYF.

This clonotype was picked up many times. This chain connects TRBV9 to TRBJ2-7; 9 bases match TRBD1. Germline-derived CDR1 and CDR2 are SGDLS and YYNGEE. The CDR3 is 14 residues long. Trimming cost V 0 bases and J 5 bases; bases outside gene matches: 3. The CDR3 coding sequence is TGTGCCAGCAGCGTAGGGGACAGGGTGGACGAGCAGTACTTC. It codes for CASSVGDRVDEQYF.

This clonotype has at least ten counts. The V gene is TRBV29-1, the J gene TRBJ2-3; D gene ambiguous. In germline, CDR1 is SQVTM, CDR2 ANQGSEA. The CDR3 consists of 12 residues. Trimming shortened V by 7 bases and J by 1 base, and 9 bases separated the two germline ends. Written as DNA, the CDR3 is TGCAGCGGCGCCCGGGGCACAGATACGCAGTATTTT. Translated, it gives CSGARGTDTQYF.

The chain has TRBV7-6 and TRBJ2-5; D tentatively fits TRBD1 or TRBD2 (5 bases each). V lost 11 bases and J 2 bases, leaving 15 bases between the germline ends. CDR3 length equals 13 residues. Germline V gene sequence: CDR1 SGHVS, CDR2 FNYEAQ. DNA for the CDR3: TGTGCCTCGGGGCCTTCACCGCAAGAGACCCAGTACTTC. This translates into CASGPSPQETQYF.

This clonotype was counted at least ten times. Written as DNA, the CDR3 is TGTGCCAGCAGCTTAACGGGAGGGAGGTACTTC. As protein: CASSLTGGRYF. V usage is TRBV7-6 and J usage is TRBJ2-5; TRBD2 agrees at 8 bases. This CDR3 has 11 residues. V shed 2 bases, J shed 13 bases, and the junction held 3 bases outside the gene matches. Germline assignment: CDR1 SGHVS and CDR2 FNYEAQ.

This clonotype was seen a few times. V usage is TRBV4-1 and J usage is TRBJ2-4; D is ambiguous. CDR1 and CDR2 (germline): MGHRA, YSYEKL. The CDR3 covers 15 residues. Trimming cost V 4 bases and J 7 bases, with 17 bases left between them. CDR3 region: CASSLQGENLNIQYF. As DNA, the CDR3 is TGCGCCAGCAGCCTTCAAGGTGAGAATCTGAACATTCAGTACTTC.

This clonotype is a singleton in its sample. This rearrangement joins TRBV27 to TRBJ2-7; tentatively, D is TRBD2 (6 bases). Germline V gene data show CDR1 as MNHEY and CDR2 as SMNVEV (reference sequence). The V end was cut by 2 bases, the J end by 4 bases, with 15 bases between. This CDR3 is 15 amino acids long. Here the CDR3 DNA reads TGTGCCAGCAGTTTAGCGGAAGGGAGGTCTTACGAGCAGTACTTC. This gives the protein CASSLAEGRSYEQYF.

This clonotype was detected a few times. The J gene is TRBJ1-4, the V gene TRBV9; TRBD1 matches 10 bases. The J segment lost 0 bases and the V segment lost 2 bases, leaving 10 bases of the junction unmatched. The CDR3 has 19 residues. Germline V lookup: CDR1 SGDLS, CDR2 YYNGEE. This chain's CDR3 is CASSVRDGTGVATNEKLFF. The DNA of the CDR3 is TGTGCCAGCAGCGTCCGTGACGGGACAGGGGTTGCAACTAATGAAAAACTGTTTTTT.

J is TRBJ2-3 and V is TRBV6-1, with TRBD2 identical over 9 bases. The J segment lost 5 bases and the V segment lost 6 bases, leaving 9 bases of the junction unmatched. The CDR3 covers 15 residues. Germline V lookup: CDR1 MNHNS, CDR2 SASEGT. The CDR3 coding sequence is TGTGCCAGCAGCCCCCGTAGCGGGAGAGTAGATACGCAGTATTTT. It yields the protein CASSPRSGRVDTQYF.

This clonotype was seen at least ten times. The chain has TRBV20-1 and TRBJ2-3; 11 bases line up with TRBD2. The CDR3 has 16 amino acids. The V segment lost 1 base and the J segment 5 bases; nucleotides outside the gene matches: 8. Germline values: CDR1 DFQATT, CDR2 SNEGSKA (reference sequence). CDR3 sequence reads: CSARGLLAGGRDTQYF. Written as DNA, the CDR3 is TGCAGTGCTAGAGGTTTGCTAGCGGGAGGAAGAGATACGCAGTATTTT.

This clonotype has at least ten counts. The gene calls are TRBV6-1 and TRBJ2-6; no reliable D call. CDR3 length: 17 residues. The V and J ends lost 5 bases and 2 bases respectively, with 16 bases between them. Germline V gene lookup returns CDR1 MNHNS and CDR2 SASEGT. The CDR3 region has the DNA TGTGCCAGCAGTTCTGCGGAAGGGAAAGCTGGGGCCAACGTCCTGACTTTC. This codes for CASSSAEGKAGANVLTF.

The CDR3 loop reads CASSQDPLSYEQYF. The CDR3 DNA reads TGTGCCAGCAGCCAAGATCCCCTATCCTACGAGCAGTACTTC. The V call is TRBV11-2, the J call TRBJ2-7; D remains ambiguous. Germline V CDR1 and CDR2: SGHAT, FQNNGV. V gave up 5 bases and J gave up 1 base, with 12 bases separating them. The CDR3 length is 14 residues.